These 26 T cell receptor beta chains share one sample of origin, sequenced in a study of cytomegalovirus exposure and HLA in healthy donors. The PCR made use of 60 Vbeta and 13 Jbeta primers. Produced via immunoSEQ multiplex PCR; TCRdb's table is partial and in-frame only. The profile shows about 130,000 clones, roughly 80% of them singletons. Sequences were obtained from PBMCs. The receptors come from a man aged 25 to 40 in good health and CMV-seronegative.

The gene calls are TRBV4-1 and TRBJ1-2, with TRBD1 matching 7 bases. With V trimmed by 3 bases and J by 8 bases, 15 bases remained unmatched. The germline V gene has CDR1 MGHRA and CDR2 YSYEKL. The CDR3 has 16 amino acids. The CDR3 DNA follows: TGCGCCAGCAGCCACCCTAAGACAGGGCCGGTTGGGGGCTACACCTTC. Its protein is CASSHPKTGPVGGYTF.

This chain joins TRBV5-5 and TRBJ2-1; a weak D match, TRBD1 (6 bases). V was shortened by 5 bases and J by 9 bases, with 12 bases between the two germline ends. There are 12 residues in the CDR3. CDR1 SGHKS and CDR2 YYEKEE come from the germline V gene (reference sequence). In nucleotides, the CDR3 is TGTGCCAGCAGGTCCCTAGGGGGTGAGCAGTTCTTC. Translation: CASRSLGGEQFF.

The chain combines TRBV29-1 with TRBJ1-1; D remains unclear. The CDR3 is 10 amino acids. CDR1 SQVTM and CDR2 ANQGSEA come from the germline V gene. Trimming removed 4 bases from V and 10 bases from J, with 10 bases in between. The CDR3 loop is CSVVEVLAFF. CDR3 DNA sequence: TGCAGCGTTGTTGAGGTGTTAGCTTTCTTT.

This clone has only a few counts. The V call is TRBV6-1, the J call TRBJ1-2; TRBD1 aligns across 8 bases. V was pared by 10 bases and J by 2 bases, with 6 bases of the junction left unmatched. The CDR3 extends over 13 amino acids. Germline assignment: CDR1 MNHNS and CDR2 SASEGT. The CDR3, as DNA: TGTGCCACTGACCGGGACAGGAACTATGGCTACACCTTC. Translated, it gives CATDRDRNYGYTF.

V gene TRBV19 combines with J gene TRBJ2-2; D is undetermined. The V end lost 0 bases, the J end lost 0 bases, and 17 bases lay between the germline ends. The CDR3 loop spans 19 amino acids. The germline gives CDR1 LNHDA, CDR2 SQIVND (reference sequence). CDR3 amino acids: CASSIDHFYHQANTGELFF. The CDR3 DNA sequence: TGTGCCAGTAGTATAGATCACTTCTATCACCAAGCGAACACCGGGGAGCTGTTTTTT. The entire variable domain, with the rest obtained from reference TRBV19 and TRBJ2-2, is as follows: DGGITQSPKYLFRKEGQNVTLSCEQNLNHDAMYWYRQDPGQGLRLIYYSQIVNDFQKGDIAEGYSVSREKKESFPLTVTSAQKNPTAFYLCASSIDHFYHQANTGELFFGEGSRLTVL.

This clone appeared once. The chain combines TRBV15 with TRBJ2-3; possible D gene TRBD1, 6 bases. The CDR3 sequence is 15 residues long. The V end was cut by 4 bases, the J end by 2 bases, with 13 bases between. Germline loops: CDR1 LNHNV, CDR2 YYDKDF (reference sequence). The CDR3 DNA reads TGTGCCACCAGCACAGGGGATTCCGACACAGATACGCAGTATTTT. This translates into CATSTGDSDTDTQYF.

The chain joins TRBV10-2 to TRBJ2-1; a possible D gene is TRBD1 (6 bases). The CDR3 covers 14 residues. Germline-derived CDR1 and CDR2 are WSHSY and SAAADI. V was pared by 0 bases and J by 5 bases, with 8 bases between. The CDR3 nucleotides are TGCGCCAGCAGTGAGTCAGGGGGTGACAATGAGCAGTTCTTC. This translates into CASSESGGDNEQFF.

V usage is TRBV6-1 and J usage is TRBJ1-2; D is possibly TRBD1 (5 bases). Germline V lookup: CDR1 MNHNS, CDR2 SASEGT. Trimming removed 1 base at V and 4 bases at J, with 10 bases between. This CDR3 is built from 14 residues. The CDR3 coding sequence is TGTGCCAGCAGTGAAGGACAGCCCTTCTATGGCTACACCTTC. Its protein product is CASSEGQPFYGYTF.

The rearrangement joins TRBV10-1 to TRBJ2-3; 9 nucleotides agree with TRBD2. Germline V lookup: CDR1 WNHNN, CDR2 SYGVQD (reference sequence). CDR3 length: 14 residues. V trimming: 5 bases; J trimming: 5 bases; junction bases outside the gene matches: 5. The DNA of the CDR3 is TGCGCCAGCAGTTATAGCGGGAGAGGAGATACGCAGTATTTT. As protein: CASSYSGRGDTQYF.

The rearrangement links TRBV14 to TRBJ2-5, with TRBD2 matching 10 bases. Trimming removed 2 bases from V and 5 bases from J; junction bases left unmatched: 5. The germline V gene has CDR1 SGHDN and CDR2 FVKESK. This CDR3 has 15 residues. The CDR3 spells CASSQTSGTWETQYF. In nucleotides, the CDR3 is TGTGCCAGCAGCCAAACTAGCGGGACATGGGAGACCCAGTACTTC. Full variable domain (rest looked up from reference TRBV14 and TRBJ2-5): EAGVTQFPSHSVIEKGQTVTLRCDPISGHDNLYWYRRVMGKEIKFLLHFVKESKQDESGMPNNRFLAERTGGTYSTLKVQPAELEDSGVYFCASSQTSGTWETQYFGPGTRLLVL.

This rearrangement joins TRBV5-6 to TRBJ1-2; TRBD1 agrees at 8 bases. Germline CDR1 reads SGHDT; CDR2 reads YYEEEE. The junction had 8 bases not matched to a gene; V was cut back by 5 bases and J by 5 bases. The CDR3 extends over 14 amino acids. In nucleotides, the CDR3 is TGTGCCAGCAGGACGACAGGGGAGGGATATGGCTACACCTTC. Its translation is CASRTTGEGYGYTF.

In DNA form, the CDR3 reads TGTGCCAGCAGCCCGGGGACTTCATCATTCACAGATACGCAGTATTTT. It encodes CASSPGTSSFTDTQYF. This chain connects TRBV7-6 to TRBJ2-3; tentatively, D is TRBD2 (6 bases). The V and J ends lost 5 bases and 2 bases respectively, with 17 bases between them. The CDR3 spans 16 residues. Germline V CDR1 and CDR2: SGHVS, FNYEAQ.

The gene calls are TRBV9 and TRBJ2-3; TRBD2 aligns across 9 bases. Germline loops: CDR1 SGDLS, CDR2 YYNGEE. The CDR3 sequence is 17 residues long. The V and J ends lost 1 base and 0 bases, in that order; junction bases with no gene match: 6. The CDR3 sequence is CASSVIGSGRSTDTQYF. The CDR3 nucleotides are TGTGCCAGCAGCGTAATAGGTAGCGGGAGAAGCACAGATACGCAGTATTTT.

V usage is TRBV19 and J usage is TRBJ1-1; possibly TRBD1 for D (6 bases). This CDR3 is 15 amino acids long. Between the trimmed V and J ends, which lost 1 base and 8 bases, there was a span of 17 bases. CDR1 is LNHDA and CDR2 is SQIVND in the germline V gene (reference sequence). CDR3 region: CASSIVWQGHREAFF. Written as DNA, the CDR3 is TGTGCCAGTAGTATAGTGTGGCAGGGACATCGCGAAGCTTTCTTT.

This chain joins TRBV28 and TRBJ2-7; 10 bases match TRBD1. This CDR3 has 15 amino acids. CDR1 and CDR2 (germline): MDHEN, SYDVKM. V shed 6 bases and J 4 bases; nucleotides not matched to a gene: 9. The CDR3 reads CASRTSGQGHYEQYF. For the CDR3, the DNA is TGTGCCAGCAGGACCTCGGGACAGGGGCATTACGAGCAGTACTTC.

The rearrangement links TRBV9 to TRBJ2-7; D may be TRBD1 (6 bases). V was cut by 2 bases and J by 7 bases, with 25 bases left in between. The CDR3 runs 17 residues. Germline CDR1 SGDLS, CDR2 YYNGEE. DNA of the CDR3: TGTGCCAGCAGCGTTTCCTCCTCCGGTGGGGGCCTAGGGGAGCAGTACTTC. Translating it yields CASSVSSSGGGLGEQYF. The full variable domain, its missing parts supplied by reference TRBV9 and TRBJ2-7, is DSGVTQTPKHLITATGQRVTLRCSPRSGDLSVYWYQQSLDQGLQFLIQYYNGEERAKGNILERFSAQQFPDLHSELNLSSLELGDSALYFCASSVSSSGGGLGEQYFGPGTRLTVT.

This rearrangement joins TRBV7-2 to TRBJ2-2; 9 positions agree with TRBD1. Trimming cost V 6 bases and J 6 bases; bases outside gene matches: 8. This CDR3 is built from 15 residues. The germline gives CDR1 SGHTA, CDR2 FQGNSA. The CDR3 DNA reads as TGTGCCAGCAGTTCCGGGACAGGGAAATCCGGGGAGCTGTTTTTT. Its protein product is CASSSGTGKSGELFF.

This clone turned up a few times. The junction does not match germline at one end; this may be a read error. J is TRBJ1-2 and V is TRBV29-1; D is uncertain. Germline V gene data show CDR1 as SQVTM and CDR2 as ANQGSEA. CDR3 length: 12 residues. CDR3 nucleotide sequence: TGCAGCGTTGAAGACAGTAATGAGGGCTACCCCTTC. It translates to CSVEDSNEGYPF.

This clone was seen a handful of times. The chain recombines TRBV18 with TRBJ2-5; tentative D call: TRBD2 (7 bases). The germline gives CDR1 KGHSH, CDR2 LQKENI. The V end was cut by 3 bases, the J end by 3 bases, with 14 bases between. CDR3 length equals 15 residues. The CDR3 nucleotides read TGTGCCAGCTCACCGGGCGGGGGCCTAGAAGAGACCCAGTACTTC. Its protein is CASSPGGGLEETQYF.

The V and J genes are TRBV19 and TRBJ2-7; 10 nucleotides match TRBD1. J gave up 4 bases and V 5 bases, and 5 bases lay outside the gene matches. The length of the CDR3 is 14 residues. The V gene's germline CDR1 is LNHDA and CDR2 SQIVND (reference sequence). The CDR3 nucleotides are TGTGCCAGTAGTGTAGGACAGGGGGGATACGAGCAGTACTTC. This encodes CASSVGQGGYEQYF.

Regarding this clone: The germline gene is not matched at one end of the junction; a read error may be the cause. The chain joins TRBV4-2 to TRBJ1-2; possible D gene TRBD1, 5 bases. CDR1 and CDR2 (germline): LGHNA, YNFKEQ. The CDR3 extends over 17 amino acids. The CDR3 here is CASSQDVAGTFYYGYPF. For the CDR3, the DNA is TGTGCCAGCAGCCAAGATGTGGCAGGGACTTTTTACTATGGCTACCCCTTC.

This rearrangement joins TRBV7-2 to TRBJ2-2; no clear D. The V gene's germline CDR1 is SGHTA and CDR2 FQGNSA. Deletions cut 5 bases from V and 6 bases from J, with 10 bases between. This CDR3 spans 13 amino acids. The CDR3 sequence is CASSPQGAGELFF. In DNA form, the CDR3 reads TGTGCCAGCAGCCCGCAAGGAGCCGGGGAGCTGTTTTTT.

The chain combines TRBV7-9 with TRBJ2-7; D call uncertain. The CDR3 is made up of 13 amino acids. Germline CDR1 SEHNR, CDR2 FQNEAQ (reference sequence). The ends were cut back, 5 bases at V and 4 bases at J, with 12 bases in the middle. Here the CDR3 DNA reads TGTGCCAGCAGCCCTTACTCGAATTACGAGCAGTACTTC. Translating gives CASSPYSNYEQYF.

V is TRBV19 and J is TRBJ1-3; TRBD1 aligns across 11 bases. V lost 5 bases to trimming and J lost 2 bases; unmatched junction nucleotides: 5. CDR3 length: 16 residues. Germline CDR1 and CDR2: LNHDA and SQIVND (reference sequence). The CDR3 nucleotides read TGTGCCAGTAGTCCTCAGGGACAGGGGGCTGGAAACACCATATATTTT. It specifies CASSPQGQGAGNTIYF.

The chain joins TRBV7-3 to TRBJ1-2, with unresolved D. V lost 1 base to trimming and J lost 8 bases, with 14 bases between them. CDR1 is SGHTA and CDR2 is FQGTGA in the germline V gene. CDR3 length equals 14 residues. CDR3 protein: CASSLNPGRSGYTF. CDR3 sequence (DNA): TGTGCCAGCAGCTTAAATCCGGGGAGATCAGGCTACACCTTC.

The V gene is TRBV5-4, the J gene TRBJ2-2; TRBD2 agrees at 7 bases. The V gene end was trimmed by 0 bases and the J gene end by 3 bases; junction bases not matched to a gene: 2. CDR1 is SGHNT, CDR2 YYREEE, per germline (reference sequence). CDR3 length equals 15 residues. This chain's CDR3 is CASSLASGYTGELFF. The CDR3 DNA sequence: TGTGCCAGCAGCTTGGCTAGCGGATACACCGGGGAGCTGTTTTTT. Based on the CDR3 plus reference TRBV5-4 and TRBJ2-2, the full variable domain is ETGVTQSPTHLIKTRGQQVTLRCSSQSGHNTVSWYQQALGQGPQFIFQYYREEENGRGNFPPRFSGLQFPNYSSELNVNALELDDSALYLCASSLASGYTGELFFGEGSRLTVL.